This note documents a single T cell receptor beta chain sequence. Treatment: oral pan-JAK inhibitor, 5-10 mg twice daily. This sample was taken from a study of CD8+ T cells in alopecia areata. Reverse transcribed after extraction, RNA yielded cDNA as the sequencing template. Assay used: immunoSEQ multiplex PCR; TCRdb lists only in-frame clones, some missing. The sample lists about 220,000 clones; about 58% were seen once. The length of the CDR3 is 15 residues. Trimming removed 6 bases from V and 5 bases from J, with 18 bases in between. Germline V gene sequence: CDR1 SGHRS, CDR2 YFSETQ. This clonotype was sampled from a human donor with alopecia areata. This chain joins TRBV5-1 and TRBJ2-1, with D perhaps TRBD1 (6 bases). The sequencing used CD4+ T cells sorted from blood, collected at week 4, from a patient treated with tofacitinib. The CDR3 is CASTRTGQEDNEQFF. As DNA, the CDR3 is TGCGCCAGCACCCGCACAGGGCAGGAGGACAATGAGCAGTTCTTC.